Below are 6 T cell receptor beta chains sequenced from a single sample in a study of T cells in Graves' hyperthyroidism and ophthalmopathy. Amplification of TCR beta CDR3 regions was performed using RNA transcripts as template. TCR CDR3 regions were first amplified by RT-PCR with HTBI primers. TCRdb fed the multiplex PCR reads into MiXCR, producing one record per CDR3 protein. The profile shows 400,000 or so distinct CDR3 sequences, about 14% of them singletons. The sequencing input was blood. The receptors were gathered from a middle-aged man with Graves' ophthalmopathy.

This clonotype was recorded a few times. CDR3 sequence (DNA): TGTGCCATCAGTGAGATTACAGGGGAAGATGGCTACACCTTC. Translating it yields CAISEITGEDGYTF. The chain uses TRBV10-3 and TRBJ1-2; 7 bases agree with TRBD1. This CDR3 comprises 14 residues. Germline V gene data show CDR1 as ENHRY and CDR2 as SYGVKD. The V and J ends lost 2 bases and 6 bases, in that order; junction bases with no gene match: 6.

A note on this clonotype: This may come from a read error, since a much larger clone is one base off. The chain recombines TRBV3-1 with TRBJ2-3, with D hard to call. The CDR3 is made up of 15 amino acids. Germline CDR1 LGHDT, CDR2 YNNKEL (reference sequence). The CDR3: CASSQEPGATDTRYF. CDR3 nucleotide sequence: TGTGCCAGCAGCCAAGAGCCCGGTGCCACAGATACGCGGTATTTT.

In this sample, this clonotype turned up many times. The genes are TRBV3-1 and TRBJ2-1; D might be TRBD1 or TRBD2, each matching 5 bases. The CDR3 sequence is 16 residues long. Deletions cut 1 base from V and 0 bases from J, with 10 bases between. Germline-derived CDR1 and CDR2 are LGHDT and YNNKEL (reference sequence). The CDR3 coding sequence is TGTGCCAGCAGCCAAGCCATGGGACGCTCCTACAATGAGCAGTTCTTC. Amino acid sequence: CASSQAMGRSYNEQFF.

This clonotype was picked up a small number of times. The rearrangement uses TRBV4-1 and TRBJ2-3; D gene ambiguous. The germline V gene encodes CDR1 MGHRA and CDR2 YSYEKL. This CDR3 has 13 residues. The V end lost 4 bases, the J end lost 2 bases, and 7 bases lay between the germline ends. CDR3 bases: TGCGCCAGCAGCCTCGAATTCACAGATACGCAGTATTTT. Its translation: CASSLEFTDTQYF.

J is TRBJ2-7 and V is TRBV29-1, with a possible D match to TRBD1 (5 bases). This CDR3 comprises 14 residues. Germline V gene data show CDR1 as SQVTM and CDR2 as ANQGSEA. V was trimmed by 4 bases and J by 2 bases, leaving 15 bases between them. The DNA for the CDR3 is TGCAGCGTTGGGTACAGGTCGAGCACCTACGAGCAGTACTTC. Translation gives CSVGYRSSTYEQYF.

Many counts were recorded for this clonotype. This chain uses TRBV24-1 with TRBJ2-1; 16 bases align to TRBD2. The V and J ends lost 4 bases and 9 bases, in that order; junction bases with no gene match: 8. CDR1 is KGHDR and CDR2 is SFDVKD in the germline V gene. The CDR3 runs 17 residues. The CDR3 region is CATSDMGLAGGDSEQFF. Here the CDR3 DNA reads TGTGCCACCAGTGACATGGGACTAGCGGGAGGGGACAGTGAGCAGTTCTTC.